A selection of T cell receptor beta chains follows, all from one sample in a study of T cell responses to AZD1222 COVID-19 vaccine. This table comes from immunoSEQ multiplex PCR, and its TCRdb copy is limited to in-frame clones, with some not included. The sample records 100,000 to 110,000 clones, approximately 89% being singletons. This specimen consisted of peripheral blood, obtained on day 0 of MenACWY control vaccination. All receptors derive from an adult in good health. Both conserved end residues are part of each CDR3. D genes are given only for firm matches. Some rows have no size entry. The others give once, few or many, or a class for an expanded clone.

len	abundance	d_gene	v_gene	j_gene	CDR3aa	CDR3nt
14	NA	NA	TRBV5-4	TRBJ1-1	CASVGGGHGTEAFF	TGTGCCAGCGTTGGGGGGGGTCATGGCACTGAAGCTTTCTTT
15	NA	NA	TRBV7-2	TRBJ2-1	CASSLDSGSYNEQFF	TGTGCCAGCAGCTTAGATAGCGGCTCCTACAATGAGCAGTTCTTC
14	NA	TRBD1	TRBV29-1	TRBJ2-1	CSVDGQGAYNEQFF	TGCAGCGTTGACGGACAGGGGGCTTACAATGAGCAGTTCTTC
15	NA	TRBD1	TRBV19	TRBJ1-1	CASSAQGAGSTEAFF	TGTGCCAGTAGTGCACAGGGGGCAGGGAGCACTGAAGCTTTCTTT
13	NA	NA	TRBV5-4	TRBJ2-1	CASSLIGGDEQFF	TGTGCCAGCAGCTTGATTGGTGGGGATGAGCAGTTCTTC
14	once	TRBD1	TRBV25-1	TRBJ2-7	CASRSGTATYEQYF	TGTGCCAGCAGATCCGGGACAGCTACCTACGAGCAGTACTTC
14	once	NA	TRBV7-2	TRBJ2-2	CASSFEGATGELFF	TGTGCCAGCAGCTTTGAGGGAGCCACCGGGGAGCTGTTTTTT
15	NA	NA	TRBV5-4	TRBJ2-2	CASSSASRATGELFF	TGTGCCAGCAGCTCTGCTTCACGGGCCACCGGGGAGCTGTTTTTT
14	NA	TRBD2	TRBV6-5	TRBJ2-7	CASSPRLAVYEQYF	TGTGCCAGCAGCCCGCGACTAGCGGTCTACGAGCAGTACTTC
13	NA	NA	TRBV11-3	TRBJ2-2	CASSPTPTGELFF	TGTGCCAGCAGCCCCACGCCCACCGGGGAGCTGTTTTTT
13	NA	NA	TRBV4-3	TRBJ2-1	CASSQDSRSRQFF	TGCGCCAGCAGCCAGGACAGCCGTTCGAGACAGTTCTTC
14	once	TRBD1	TRBV28	TRBJ2-7	CASSYPGQAYEQYF	TGTGCCAGCAGTTATCCGGGACAGGCCTACGAGCAGTACTTC
14	NA	NA	TRBV19	TRBJ1-3	CASSIERTGNTIYF	TGTGCCAGTAGTATAGAACGCACTGGAAACACCATATATTTT
17	NA	NA	TRBV7-6	TRBJ1-3	CASSLNPPQSSGNTIYF	TGTGCCAGCAGCTTAAACCCCCCTCAGAGCTCTGGAAACACCATATATTTT